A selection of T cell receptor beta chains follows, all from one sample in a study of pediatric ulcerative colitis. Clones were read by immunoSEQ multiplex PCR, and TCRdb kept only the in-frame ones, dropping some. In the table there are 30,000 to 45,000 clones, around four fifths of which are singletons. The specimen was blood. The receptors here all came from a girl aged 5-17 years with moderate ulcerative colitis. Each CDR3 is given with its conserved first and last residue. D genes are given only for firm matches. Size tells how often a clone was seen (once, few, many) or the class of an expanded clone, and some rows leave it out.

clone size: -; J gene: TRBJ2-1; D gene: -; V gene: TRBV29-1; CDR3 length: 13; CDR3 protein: CSVVARNYNEQFF; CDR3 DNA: TGCAGCGTTGTAGCAAGAAACTACAATGAGCAGTTCTTC
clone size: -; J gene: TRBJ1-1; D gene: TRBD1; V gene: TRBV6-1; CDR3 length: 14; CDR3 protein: CASSDWDRGDEAFF; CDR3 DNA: TGTGCCAGCAGTGATTGGGACAGGGGGGATGAAGCTTTCTTT
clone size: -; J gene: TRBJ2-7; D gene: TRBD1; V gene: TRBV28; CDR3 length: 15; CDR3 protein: CASSDMTGGAYEQYF; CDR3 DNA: TGTGCCAGCAGCGATATGACAGGGGGCGCGTACGAGCAGTACTTC
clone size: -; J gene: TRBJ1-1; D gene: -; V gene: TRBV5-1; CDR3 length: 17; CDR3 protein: CASSLSMAGVVNTEAFF; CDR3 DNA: TGCGCCAGCAGCTTGAGTATGGCAGGGGTTGTTAACACTGAAGCTTTCTTT
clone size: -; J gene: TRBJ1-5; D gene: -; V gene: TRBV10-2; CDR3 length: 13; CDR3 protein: CASSEQGNQPQHF; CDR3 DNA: TGCGCCAGCAGTGAGCAGGGAAATCAGCCCCAGCATTTT
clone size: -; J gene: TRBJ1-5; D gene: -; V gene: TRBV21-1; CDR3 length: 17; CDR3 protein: CASSKHVATESNQPQHF; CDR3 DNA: TGTGCCAGCAGCAAGCACGTAGCAACGGAGAGCAATCAGCCCCAGCATTTT
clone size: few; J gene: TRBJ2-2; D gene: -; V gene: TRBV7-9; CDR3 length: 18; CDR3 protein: CASSQGPVSSPITGELFF; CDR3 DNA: TGTGCCAGCAGCCAAGGTCCGGTCTCTTCACCTATCACCGGGGAGCTGTTTTTT
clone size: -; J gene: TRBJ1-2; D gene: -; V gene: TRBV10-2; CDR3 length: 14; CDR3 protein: CASSEFRASGGYTF; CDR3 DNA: TGCGCCAGCAGTGAGTTCCGGGCTTCGGGTGGCTACACCTTC
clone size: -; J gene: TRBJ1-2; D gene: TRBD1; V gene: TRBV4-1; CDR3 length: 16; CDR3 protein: CASSQDIEGANYGYTF; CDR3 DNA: TGCGCCAGCAGCCAAGATATCGAGGGGGCAAACTATGGCTACACCTTC
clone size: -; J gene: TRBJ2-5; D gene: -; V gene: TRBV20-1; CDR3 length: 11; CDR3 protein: CSARGTETQYF; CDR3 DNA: TGCAGTGCTAGAGGGACAGAGACCCAGTACTTC
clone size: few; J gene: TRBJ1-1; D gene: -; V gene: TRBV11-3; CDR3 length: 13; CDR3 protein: CASSRQENTEAFF; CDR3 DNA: TGTGCCAGCAGCCGACAAGAGAACACTGAAGCTTTCTTT
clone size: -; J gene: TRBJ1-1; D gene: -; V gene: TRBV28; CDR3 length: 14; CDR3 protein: CASSSADPNTEAFF; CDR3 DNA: TGTGCCAGCAGTTCTGCCGATCCGAACACTGAAGCTTTCTTT
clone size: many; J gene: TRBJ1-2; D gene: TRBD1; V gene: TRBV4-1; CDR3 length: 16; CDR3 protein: CASSQAGTGEYYGYTF; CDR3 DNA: TGCGCCAGCAGCCAGGCCGGGACAGGGGAGTACTATGGCTACACCTTC
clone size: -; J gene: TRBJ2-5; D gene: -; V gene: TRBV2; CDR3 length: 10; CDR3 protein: CAGSQETQYF; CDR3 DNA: TGTGCCGGATCGCAAGAGACCCAGTACTTC
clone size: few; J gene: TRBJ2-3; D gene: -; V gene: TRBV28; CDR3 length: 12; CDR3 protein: CASSWGADTQYF; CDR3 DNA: TGTGCCAGCAGCTGGGGGGCAGATACGCAGTATTTT
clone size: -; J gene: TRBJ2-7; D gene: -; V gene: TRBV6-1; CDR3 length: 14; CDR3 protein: CASSEAGPNYEQYF; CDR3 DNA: TGTGCCAGCAGTGAAGCAGGCCCTAACTACGAGCAGTACTTC
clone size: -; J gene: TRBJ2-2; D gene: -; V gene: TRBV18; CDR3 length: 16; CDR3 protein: CASIEGSQADTGELFF; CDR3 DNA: TGTGCCAGCATAGAGGGGTCGCAAGCAGACACCGGGGAGCTGTTTTTT
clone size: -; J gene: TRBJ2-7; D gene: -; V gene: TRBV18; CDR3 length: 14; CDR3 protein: CASSPPARGDEQYF; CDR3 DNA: TGTGCCAGCTCACCCCCGGCCAGGGGAGACGAGCAGTACTTC